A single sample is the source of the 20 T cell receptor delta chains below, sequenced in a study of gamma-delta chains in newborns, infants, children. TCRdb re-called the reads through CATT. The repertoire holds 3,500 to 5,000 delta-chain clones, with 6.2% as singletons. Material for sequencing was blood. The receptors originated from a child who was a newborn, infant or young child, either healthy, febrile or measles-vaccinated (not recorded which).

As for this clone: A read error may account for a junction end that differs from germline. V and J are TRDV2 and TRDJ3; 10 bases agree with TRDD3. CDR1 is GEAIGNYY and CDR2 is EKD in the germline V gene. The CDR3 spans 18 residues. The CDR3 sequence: CACDTGGYKAWGTRQMFF. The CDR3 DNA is TGTGCCTGTGACACTGGGGGATACAAAGCCTGGGGCACCCGACAGATGTTTTTC.

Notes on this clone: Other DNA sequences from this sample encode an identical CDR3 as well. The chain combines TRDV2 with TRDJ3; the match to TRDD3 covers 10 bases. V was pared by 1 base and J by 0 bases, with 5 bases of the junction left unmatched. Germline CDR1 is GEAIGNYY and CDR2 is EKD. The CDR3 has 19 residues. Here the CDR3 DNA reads TGTGCCTGTGACACGGTTACTGGGGGATCCTCCTGGGACACCCGACAGATGTTTTTC. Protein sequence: CACDTVTGGSSWDTRQMFF.

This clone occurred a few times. The CDR3 DNA reads as TGTGCCTGTGACACCGTTGGCGGGGGATACTCCCCCTACACCGATAAACTCATCTTT. Protein product: CACDTVGGGYSPYTDKLIF. The chain joins TRDV2 to TRDJ1, with 9 bases lining up with TRDD3. Germline values: CDR1 GEAIGNYY, CDR2 EKD. Trimming cost V 0 bases and J 0 bases; bases outside gene matches: 13. The CDR3 extends over 19 amino acids.

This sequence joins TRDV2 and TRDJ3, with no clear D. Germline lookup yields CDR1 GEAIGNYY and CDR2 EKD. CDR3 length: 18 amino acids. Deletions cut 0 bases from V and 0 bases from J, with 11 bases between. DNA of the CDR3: TGTGCCTGTGACACCGTACTGCAAAGCTCCTGGGACACCCGACAGATGTTTTTC. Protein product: CACDTVLQSSWDTRQMFF.

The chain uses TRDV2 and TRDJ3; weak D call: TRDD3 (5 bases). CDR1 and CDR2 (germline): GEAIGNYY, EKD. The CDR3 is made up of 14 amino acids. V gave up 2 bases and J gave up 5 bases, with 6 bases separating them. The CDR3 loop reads CACDILGDTRQMFF. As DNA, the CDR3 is TGTGCCTGTGACATACTGGGGGACACCCGACAGATGTTTTTC.

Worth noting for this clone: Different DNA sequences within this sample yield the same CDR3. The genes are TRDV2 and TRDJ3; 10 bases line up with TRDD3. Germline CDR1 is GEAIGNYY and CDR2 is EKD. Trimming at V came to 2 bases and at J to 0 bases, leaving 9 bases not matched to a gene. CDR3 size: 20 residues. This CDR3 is CACDKVLGDPSSWDTRQMFF. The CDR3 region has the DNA TGTGCCTGTGACAAAGTACTGGGGGATCCGAGCTCCTGGGACACCCGACAGATGTTTTTC.

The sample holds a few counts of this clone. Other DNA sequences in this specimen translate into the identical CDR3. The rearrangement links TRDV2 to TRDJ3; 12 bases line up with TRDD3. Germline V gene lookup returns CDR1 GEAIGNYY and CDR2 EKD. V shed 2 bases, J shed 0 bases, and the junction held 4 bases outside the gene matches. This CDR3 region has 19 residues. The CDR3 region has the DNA TGTGCCTGTGACATACTGGGGGATACTAGCTCCTGGGACACCCGACAGATGTTTTTC. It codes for CACDILGDTSSWDTRQMFF.

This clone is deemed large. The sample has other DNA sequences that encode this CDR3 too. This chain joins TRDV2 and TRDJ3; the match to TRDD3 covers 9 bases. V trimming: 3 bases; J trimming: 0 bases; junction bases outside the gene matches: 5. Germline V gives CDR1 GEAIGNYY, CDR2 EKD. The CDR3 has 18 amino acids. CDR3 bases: TGTGCCTGTGACGTACTGGGGGAGAGCTCCTGGGACACCCGACAGATGTTTTTC. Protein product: CACDVLGESSWDTRQMFF.

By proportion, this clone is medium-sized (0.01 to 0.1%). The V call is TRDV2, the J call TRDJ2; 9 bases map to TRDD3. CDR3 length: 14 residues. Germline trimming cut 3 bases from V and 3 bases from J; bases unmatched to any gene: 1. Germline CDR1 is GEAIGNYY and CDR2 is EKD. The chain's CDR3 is CACDYWGMTAQLFF. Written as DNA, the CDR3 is TGTGCCTGTGACTACTGGGGGATGACAGCACAACTCTTCTTT.

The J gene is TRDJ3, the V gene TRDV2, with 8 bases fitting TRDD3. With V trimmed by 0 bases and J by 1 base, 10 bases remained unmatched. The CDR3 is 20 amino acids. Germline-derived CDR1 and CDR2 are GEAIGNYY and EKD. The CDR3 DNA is TGTGCCTGTGACACCGGATTACTGGGGGCTCAGTCCTGGGACACCCGACAGATGTTTTTC. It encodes CACDTGLLGAQSWDTRQMFF.

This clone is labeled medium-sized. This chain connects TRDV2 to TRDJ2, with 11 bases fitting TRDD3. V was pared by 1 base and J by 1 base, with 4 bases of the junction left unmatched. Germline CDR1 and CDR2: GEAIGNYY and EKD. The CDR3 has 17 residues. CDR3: CACDTELGDILTAQLFF. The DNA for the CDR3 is TGTGCCTGTGACACAGAACTGGGGGATATTTTGACAGCACAACTCTTCTTT.

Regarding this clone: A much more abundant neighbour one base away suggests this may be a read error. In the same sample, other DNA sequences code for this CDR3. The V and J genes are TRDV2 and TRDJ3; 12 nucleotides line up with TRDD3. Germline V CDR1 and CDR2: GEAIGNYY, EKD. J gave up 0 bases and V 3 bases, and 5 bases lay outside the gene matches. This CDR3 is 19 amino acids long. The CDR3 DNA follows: TGTGCCTGTGACCCCGTACTGGGGGATACCTCCTGGGACACCCGACAGATGTTTTTC. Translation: CACDPVLGDTSWDTRQMFF.

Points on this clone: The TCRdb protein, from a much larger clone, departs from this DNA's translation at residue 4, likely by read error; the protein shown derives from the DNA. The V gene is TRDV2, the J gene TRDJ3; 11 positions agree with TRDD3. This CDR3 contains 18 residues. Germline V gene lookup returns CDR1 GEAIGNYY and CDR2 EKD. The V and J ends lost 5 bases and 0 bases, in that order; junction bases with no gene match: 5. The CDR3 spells CACGSTGGYSWDTRQMFF. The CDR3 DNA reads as TGTGCCTGTGGCAGTACTGGGGGATACTCCTGGGACACCCGACAGATGTTTTTC.

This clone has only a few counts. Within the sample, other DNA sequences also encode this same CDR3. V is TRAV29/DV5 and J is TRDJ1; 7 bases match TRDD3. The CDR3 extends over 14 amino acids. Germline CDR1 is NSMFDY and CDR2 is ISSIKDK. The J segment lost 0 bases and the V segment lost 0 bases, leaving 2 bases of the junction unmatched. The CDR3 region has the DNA TGTGCAGCAAGCGCTGGGGGGTACACCGATAAACTCATCTTT. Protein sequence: CAASAGGYTDKLIF. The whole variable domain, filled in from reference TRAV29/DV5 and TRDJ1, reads DQQVKQNSPSLSVQEGRISILNCDYTNSMFDYFLWYKKYPAEGPTFLISISSIKDKNEDGRFTVFLNKSAKHLSLHIVPSQPGDSAVYFCAASAGGYTDKLIFGKGTRVTVEP.

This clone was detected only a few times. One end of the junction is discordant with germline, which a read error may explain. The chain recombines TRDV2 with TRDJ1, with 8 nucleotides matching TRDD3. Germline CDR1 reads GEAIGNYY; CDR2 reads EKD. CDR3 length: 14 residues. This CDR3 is CACDTWGISTKPIF. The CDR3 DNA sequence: TGTGCCTGTGACACCTGGGGGATTTCTACCAAACCCATCTTT.

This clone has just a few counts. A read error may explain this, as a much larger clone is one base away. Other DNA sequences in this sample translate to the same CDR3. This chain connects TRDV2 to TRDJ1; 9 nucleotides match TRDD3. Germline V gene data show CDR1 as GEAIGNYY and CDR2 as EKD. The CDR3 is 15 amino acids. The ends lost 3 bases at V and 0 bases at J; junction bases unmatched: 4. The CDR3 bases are TGTGCCTGTGACCTACTGGGGGAGTACACCGATAAACTCATCTTT. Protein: CACDLLGEYTDKLIF.

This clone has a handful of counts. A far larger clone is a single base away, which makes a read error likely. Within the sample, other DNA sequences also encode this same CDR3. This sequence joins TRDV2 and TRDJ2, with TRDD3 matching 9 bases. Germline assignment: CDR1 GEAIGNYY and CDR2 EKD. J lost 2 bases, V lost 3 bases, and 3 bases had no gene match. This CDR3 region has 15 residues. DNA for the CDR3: TGTGCCTGTGACGTACTGGGGGACTTGACAGCACAACTCTTCTTT. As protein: CACDVLGDLTAQLFF.

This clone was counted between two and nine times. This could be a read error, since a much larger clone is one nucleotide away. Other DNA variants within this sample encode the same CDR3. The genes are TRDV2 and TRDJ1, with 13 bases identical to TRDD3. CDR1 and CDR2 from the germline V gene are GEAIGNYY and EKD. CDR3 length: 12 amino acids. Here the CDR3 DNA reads TGTGCCTGTACTGGGGGATACGATAAACTCATTTTT. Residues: CACTGGYDKLIF.

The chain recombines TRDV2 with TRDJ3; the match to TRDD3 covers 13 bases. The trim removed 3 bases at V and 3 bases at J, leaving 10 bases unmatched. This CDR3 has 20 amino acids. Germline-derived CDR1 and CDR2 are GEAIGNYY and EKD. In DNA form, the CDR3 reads TGTGCCTGTGACGCCGGGTACTGGGGGATACGCGGCTGGGACACCCGACAGATGTTTTTC. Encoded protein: CACDAGYWGIRGWDTRQMFF.

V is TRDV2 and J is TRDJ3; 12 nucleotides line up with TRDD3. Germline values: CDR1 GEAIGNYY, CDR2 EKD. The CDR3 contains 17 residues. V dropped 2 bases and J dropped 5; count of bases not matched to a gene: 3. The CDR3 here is CACDILGDTGDTRQMFF. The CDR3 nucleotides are TGTGCCTGTGACATACTGGGGGATACTGGGGACACCCGACAGATGTTTTTC.